A single TCR beta chain is shown here with its context. This clonotype was recorded at least ten times. This receptor's antigen is unknown. No per-base quality is available; no much larger clone lies one base away. The library was generated by 5' RACE. The sequencer was an Illumina MiSeq. TCRdb reprocessed the public reads (quality trimming at Q25 with fastp, clone calling with MiXCR) and kept in-frame beta chains. Rows with a matching CDR3 protein are joined into one entry that keeps the most common DNA and genes. This sample has over 95,000 distinct CDR3 sequences in its table, and 17% of those were observed once. The ten largest clonotypes hold around 6.5% of the sample. Measured from the cysteine to the phenylalanine, the CDR3 is 14 residues long. Left in the record is the CDR3 DNA by itself, 42 bases read in frame from the first base. Trimming leaves V shorter by 1 base and J shorter by 4 bases, with the junction holding 4 bases beyond the gene matches. According to the germline V gene, CDR1 reads SQVTM and CDR2 reads ANQGSEA.

This sample was included in a study of T cells of healthy individuals (dated by TCRdb to between 2018 and 2020). The TCR comes from a human donor in good health. The sequence is built from TRBV29-1 and TRBJ2-1; 7 central nucleotides agree with TRBD2. The DNA sequence follows: TGCAGCGTTGAAGGCGGGAGTAGATACAATGAGCAGTTCTTC. Translation gives CSVEGGSRYNEQFF.